Below are 17 T cell receptor beta chains sequenced from a single sample in a study of Ad26.COV2.S vaccination and SARS-CoV-2 variants. The table came from immunoSEQ multiplex PCR; TCRdb's copy has only in-frame clones and leaves some out. Of about 180,000 clones in the sample, around 90% are singletons; the top ten hold roughly 6%. Sequences were derived from peripheral blood, sampled after recovery from COVID-19. The source is a human donor who had recovered from COVID-19.

The genes are TRBV6-5 and TRBJ2-1; tentatively, D is TRBD1 or TRBD2 (5 bases each). Germline lookup yields CDR1 MNHEY and CDR2 SVGAGI. With 4 bases removed from V and 5 bases from J, the gap between germline ends came to 12 bases. This CDR3 has 14 amino acids. CDR3 region: CASSFGWGNNEQFF. The CDR3 bases are TGTGCCAGCAGTTTCGGGTGGGGGAACAATGAGCAGTTCTTC.

There are a few counts of this clone. The chain carries TRBV13 and TRBJ1-2; a possible D gene is TRBD1 (6 bases). CDR3 size: 12 residues. The germline V and J ends were trimmed by 5 bases and 5 bases, with 9 bases remaining between them. CDR1 PRHDT and CDR2 FYEKMQ come from the germline V gene (reference sequence). The CDR3 DNA follows: TGTGCCAGCAGCCCGGGACAATATGGCTACACCTTC. Translation gives CASSPGQYGYTF.

This clone turned up a few times. The chain carries TRBV19 and TRBJ2-7; no reliable D call. The CDR3 runs to 12 residues. Trimming cost V 6 bases and J 4 bases, with 10 bases left between them. Looked up from germline, CDR1 is LNHDA and CDR2 is SQIVND (reference sequence). The CDR3 loop is CASSRSRYEQYF. CDR3 coding DNA: TGTGCCAGTAGCCGTTCCCGTTACGAGCAGTACTTC.

The V call is TRBV6-5, the J call TRBJ2-7; 12 bases are a match to TRBD2. There are 15 residues in the CDR3. Germline-derived CDR1 and CDR2 are MNHEY and SVGAGI. V lost 6 bases and J lost 0; bases outside the gene matches: 3. The CDR3 here is CASRKLAGGSYEQYF. CDR3 bases: TGTGCCAGCAGGAAACTAGCGGGGGGCTCCTACGAGCAGTACTTC.

This clone has a handful of counts. Other DNA sequences within the sample encode an identical CDR3. This chain links TRBV2 with TRBJ1-6; no firm D call. The V gene's germline CDR1 is SNHLY and CDR2 FYNNEI. Trimming stripped 6 bases from V and 6 bases from J, with 9 bases between. The CDR3 spans 13 residues. In DNA, the CDR3 is TGTGCCAGCAGGGCCGGAGGTAATTCACCCCTCCACTTT. It encodes CASRAGGNSPLHF.

This sequence joins TRBV6-5 and TRBJ1-1; 7 bases align to TRBD1. This CDR3 has 15 amino acids. CDR1 is MNHEY, CDR2 SVGAGI, per germline. Germline trimming cut 5 bases from V and 5 bases from J; bases unmatched to any gene: 11. The CDR3 loop is CASSQRQGWKTEAFF. In nucleotides, the CDR3 is TGTGCCAGCAGTCAACGACAGGGTTGGAAAACTGAAGCTTTCTTT.

The CDR3 nucleotides are TGTGCCAGTCGGGCGGGGGGGCCCCAAGAGACCCAGTACTTC. It specifies CASRAGGPQETQYF. The V gene is TRBV19, the J gene TRBJ2-5; 9 bases align to TRBD2. V lost 8 bases to trimming and J lost 1 base; unmatched junction nucleotides: 5. The germline gives CDR1 LNHDA, CDR2 SQIVND (reference sequence). The CDR3 consists of 14 residues. Based on the CDR3 plus reference TRBV19 and TRBJ2-5, the full variable domain is DGGITQSPKYLFRKEGQNVTLSCEQNLNHDAMYWYRQDPGQGLRLIYYSQIVNDFQKGDIAEGYSVSREKKESFPLTVTSAQKNPTAFYLCASRAGGPQETQYFGPGTRLLVL.

The genes are TRBV11-3 and TRBJ2-3, with unresolved D. Per the germline V gene, CDR1 is SGHNT and CDR2 is YENEEA. V dropped 1 base and J dropped 0 bases, with 8 bases sitting between them. The CDR3 totals 15 residues. The CDR3 DNA reads TGTGCCAGCAGCTTAGGGGGATTCAGCACAGATACGCAGTATTTT. Encoded protein: CASSLGGFSTDTQYF.

The chain combines TRBV7-9 with TRBJ2-3, with TRBD2 matching 10 bases. In germline, CDR1 is SEHNR, CDR2 FQNEAQ (reference sequence). V gave up 4 bases and J gave up 4 bases; unmatched junction bases: 14. This CDR3 is built from 18 residues. CDR3 amino acids: CASSSWASGGPLADTQYF. The CDR3 DNA reads TGTGCCAGCAGCTCATGGGCTAGCGGGGGCCCACTTGCAGATACGCAGTATTTT.

The rearrangement joins TRBV20-1 to TRBJ2-7; D possibly corresponds to TRBD2 (7 bases). V gave up 3 bases and J gave up 3 bases, with 24 bases separating them. Germline V gives CDR1 DFQATT, CDR2 SNEGSKA (reference sequence). This CDR3 region has 17 residues. The CDR3 DNA reads TGCAGTGCTAGTCCTCCCTGGGGGCTAGCGGACTACTACGAGCAGTACTTC. This sequence encodes CSASPPWGLADYYEQYF.

This clone showed up just a few times. The chain is built from TRBV15 and TRBJ1-5, with no clear D. This CDR3 has 14 amino acids. V lost 4 bases to trimming and J lost 1 base, with 8 bases between them. CDR1 is LNHNV, CDR2 YYDKDF, per germline (reference sequence). The DNA for the CDR3 is TGTGCCACCAGCAACCGGTACAGCAATCAGCCCCAGCATTTT. It yields the protein CATSNRYSNQPQHF. The whole variable domain, remainder taken from reference TRBV15 and TRBJ1-5, is DAMVIQNPRYQVTQFGKPVTLSCSQTLNHNVMYWYQQKSSQAPKLLFHYYDKDFNNEADTPDNFQSRRPNTSFCFLDIRSPGLGDTAMYLCATSNRYSNQPQHFGDGTRLSIL.

V is TRBV7-9 and J is TRBJ2-2; no reliable D call. CDR1 is SEHNR and CDR2 is FQNEAQ in the germline V gene (reference sequence). V was trimmed by 8 bases and J by 2 bases, leaving 9 bases between them. The CDR3 totals 13 residues. The DNA for the CDR3 is TGTGCCAGCGGGTTTTTCAACACCGGGGAGCTGTTTTTT. Its translation is CASGFFNTGELFF.

This rearrangement joins TRBV9 to TRBJ2-7, with 7 bases aligning to TRBD2. The CDR3 length is 13 residues. CDR1 and CDR2 from the germline V gene are SGDLS and YYNGEE. V dropped 0 bases and J dropped 7; count of bases not matched to a gene: 4. The CDR3 DNA sequence: TGTGCCAGCAGCGTAGGACCCGGGGGGGAGCAGTACTTC. It is translated as CASSVGPGGEQYF.

The chain uses TRBV7-9 and TRBJ2-2, with a weak D call TRBD2 (6 bases). Germline V gene sequence: CDR1 SEHNR, CDR2 FQNEAQ (reference sequence). The CDR3 consists of 11 residues. The CDR3 loop is CALEGPGELFF. CDR3 sequence (DNA): TGTGCTTTGGAGGGCCCCGGGGAGCTGTTTTTT.

The chain combines TRBV7-9 with TRBJ2-5, with TRBD2 identical over 7 bases. The CDR3 is 16 amino acids. The ends lost 5 bases at V and 1 base at J; junction bases unmatched: 10. The V gene's germline CDR1 is SEHNR and CDR2 FQNEAQ (reference sequence). The CDR3 reads CASSPRLAETQETQYF. The DNA of the CDR3 is TGTGCCAGCAGCCCGAGGCTAGCGGAGACCCAAGAGACCCAGTACTTC.

This clone was seen more than once but under ten times. The chain recombines TRBV9 with TRBJ1-1; D unclear. V was pared by 7 bases and J by 11 bases, with 21 bases between. This CDR3 contains 13 residues. Germline CDR1 reads SGDLS; CDR2 reads YYNGEE. CDR3 in DNA: TGTGCCAGCTCGCCCGTACAAGGACCGAGGGCTTTCTTT. Translated: CASSPVQGPRAFF.

The V call is TRBV12-1, the J call TRBJ1-2; no check of the table's D call, TRBD1, against the DNA was made. TRBV12-1 has pseudogene status. This CDR3 region has 16 residues. The CDR3 here is CASSFARGQGAKGYTF. The CDR3 DNA reads TGTGCCAGCAGCTTTGCGCGGGGACAGGGGGCAAAGGGCTACACCTTC.